This T cell receptor beta chain was obtained from a study of blood T cell repertoires in COVID-19 (dated by TCRdb to the early 2020s). For context, the study as a whole: Samples from collaborators originated in the United States, Italy and Spain and spanned both the acute and convalescent phases of COVID-19. The material from the prospective study consisted of cDNA or gDNA derived from T cells, B-cell-depleted T cells, or PBMCs. Subjects who had been exposed to COVID-19, were actively infected with it, or had recovered from it provided the deeply sampled blood TCRbeta repertoires that made up the dataset. The repertoires were released in a freely available public database meant as a resource for research on the immune response to SARS-CoV-2. The samples were drawn from the first 160 participants of the ongoing ImmuneRACE study and from some 1,300 subjects provided by 6 global collaborators. The sample metadata nearly always contained a de-identified subject ID, COVID-19 status, age in years and sex. Where HLA class I and class II types were available, the types were taken from metadata supplied by the sample provider, not from assay-based typing.

TCRbeta CDR3 regions were amplified from genomic DNA by means of the immunoSEQ Assay, a bias-controlled multiplex PCR. Per the authors' processing: The number of nucleated cells in each sample was estimated from the amplification of reference gene primers within the assay. To quantify the absolute abundance of each unique TCRbeta CDR3 rearrangement, sequence reads were collapsed and filtered. For each sample, productive Simpson clonality was calculated as the square root of Simpson's diversity index over productive rearrangements. In TCRdb, the immuneACCESS table is reduced to in-frame sequences with V and J assigned. These tables do not hold every clone; where another copy was compared, an unresolved V gene accounts for under half, and the others remain unexplained. The V and J calls and clone size were taken over from that table, and D and trimming were inferred from the DNA. The sample has 200,000 to 250,000 clones on record, 85% to 90% of them singletons. Jointly, the top ten make up 2.7% of the sample.

Overall results and qualifications from the work: Clinical and demographic metadata were provided uncurated, with the amount varying by source and participant.

A note on this clone: Its antigen has not been determined. It has no much larger one-base neighbor in the sample; base qualities were not kept.

The CDR3 contains 15 residues, cysteine and phenylalanine counted. CDR3 DNA is the only sequence kept; it has 45 bases, read in frame from the first base. Deletion took 0 bases off V and 0 bases off J, with a span of 8 bases between the germline ends. From a lookup of the germline V gene, CDR1 and CDR2 are SGHTS and YDEGEE. In Seattle, one collaborating source enrolled patients while the infection was active and tracked those patients longitudinally over the course of disease. Collaborating institutions collected whole blood in K2EDTA tubes following their own protocols. For TCRbeta analysis, collaborators shipped samples in one of three forms: frozen whole blood, isolated PBMCs, or DNA extracted from either of those sample types.

Sequencing input: peripheral blood. The TCR originated in a man younger than 45 with COVID-19, enrolled during active disease. The chain uses TRBV5-8 and TRBJ2-3, and possibly TRBD2, on 5 matching bases. Here the CDR3 is given as CASSLGGGSTDTQYF. The nucleotide sequence is TGTGCCAGCAGCTTGGGTGGCGGGAGCACAGATACGCAGTATTTT.